Below are 15 T cell receptor beta chains sequenced from a single sample in a study of CD8+CD57+ T cells in acquired aplastic anemia. The template used for profiling TCR beta VDJ and CDR3 was genomic DNA. TCRdb reprocessed the reads via MiXCR and lists one record per CDR3 protein. This sample has more than 150,000 distinct CDR3 sequences, with about 45% found just once. Only patients with CD8+CD57+ cell expansion on flow cytometry were chosen for sequencing. The sequencing sample was made of sorted CD4+, CD8+, or CD8+CD57+ T cells (not recorded which) from PBMCs. These TCRs come from a human donor with aplastic anemia.

In this sample, this clonotype turned up many times. The chain carries TRBV12-3 or TRBV12-4 and TRBJ1-5; D is uncertain. The CDR3 runs 16 residues. With 4 bases removed from V and 1 base from J, the gap between germline ends came to 14 bases. This CDR3 reads CASSSQGQESNQPQHF. CDR3 sequence (DNA): TGTGCCAGCAGTTCCCAAGGGCAGGAGAGCAATCAGCCCCAGCATTTT.

This clonotype has at least ten counts. The J gene is TRBJ1-2, the V gene TRBV4-2; 7 bases line up with TRBD1. Looked up from germline, CDR1 is LGHNA and CDR2 is YNFKEQ. The V segment lost 5 bases and the J segment 3 bases; nucleotides outside the gene matches: 6. The CDR3 spans 14 residues. This chain's CDR3 is CASSTSTGHYGYTF. Written as DNA, the CDR3 is TGTGCCAGCAGCACCTCGACAGGGCACTATGGCTACACCTTC.

This sequence joins TRBV7-9 and TRBJ1-2; no definite D call. Germline CDR1 SEHNR, CDR2 FQNEAQ (reference sequence). The CDR3 spans 13 residues. The ends were cut back, 6 bases at V and 0 bases at J, with 8 bases in the middle. CDR3 DNA sequence: TGTGCCAGCAGAGACGCTTCTAACTATGGCTACACCTTC. It codes for CASRDASNYGYTF.

The genes are TRBV7-2 and TRBJ2-7; 11 positions agree with TRBD1. V shed 1 base and J 5 bases; nucleotides not matched to a gene: 1. The CDR3 is 14 residues long. CDR1 is SGHTA, CDR2 FQGNSA, per germline. CDR3 DNA sequence: TGTGCCAGCAGCTTAGGGACAGGGGGCAACGAGCAGTACTTC. It specifies CASSLGTGGNEQYF.

The chain is built from TRBV7-9 and TRBJ1-3; tentative D call: TRBD1 (5 bases). The CDR3 is made up of 14 amino acids. Trimming removed 4 bases from V and 2 bases from J, with 9 bases in between. Per the germline V gene, CDR1 is SEHNR and CDR2 is FQNEAQ (reference sequence). As DNA, the CDR3 is TGTGCCAGCAGCTCTCCGGGGCCTGGAAACACCATATATTTT. Amino acids: CASSSPGPGNTIYF.

The rearrangement joins TRBV15 to TRBJ2-3; D is perhaps TRBD1 or TRBD2 (6 bases each). V was pared by 5 bases and J by 6 bases, with 12 bases between. This CDR3 is 13 amino acids long. Germline V gene lookup returns CDR1 LNHNV and CDR2 YYDKDF (reference sequence). DNA for the CDR3: TGTGCCACCAGCGGAGGGGGGTCGGATACGCAGTATTTT. It yields the protein CATSGGGSDTQYF. The complete variable domain, with remaining parts taken from reference TRBV15 and TRBJ2-3, reads DAMVIQNPRYQVTQFGKPVTLSCSQTLNHNVMYWYQQKSSQAPKLLFHYYDKDFNNEADTPDNFQSRRPNTSFCFLDIRSPGLGDTAMYLCATSGGGSDTQYFGPGTRLTVL.

In this sample, this clonotype turned up many times. The chain uses TRBV6-5 and TRBJ1-2; D possibly corresponds to TRBD1 (6 bases). The CDR3 is made up of 13 amino acids. V gave up 4 bases and J gave up 8 bases, with 14 bases separating them. Germline V gives CDR1 MNHEY, CDR2 SVGAGI. The CDR3 loop reads CASSFGQKQGYTF. The CDR3 DNA reads TGTGCCAGCAGTTTCGGACAGAAGCAAGGCTACACCTTC.

This clonotype was counted between two and nine times. J is TRBJ2-2 and V is TRBV10-1; D is uncertain. Germline CDR1 is WNHNN and CDR2 is SYGVQD (reference sequence). Trimming pared 2 bases from V and 5 bases from J, leaving 9 bases between. This CDR3 has 14 residues. The CDR3 region has the DNA TGCGCCAGCAGTGAGCGCGTAGGGACCGGGGAGCTGTTTTTT. This sequence encodes CASSERVGTGELFF.

The chain couples TRBV5-1 to TRBJ1-1; D is possibly TRBD1 (5 bases). Per germline, CDR1 SGHRS and CDR2 YFSETQ. The CDR3 loop spans 14 amino acids. Between the trimmed V and J ends, which lost 0 bases and 1 base, there was a span of 7 bases. CDR3 region: CASSLDRTNTEAFF. CDR3 nucleotide sequence: TGCGCCAGCAGCTTGGACAGGACGAACACTGAAGCTTTCTTT.

The chain joins TRBV29-1 to TRBJ1-2; D is unresolved. From germline, CDR1 is SQVTM and CDR2 ANQGSEA. The CDR3 is made up of 14 amino acids. V gave up 6 bases and J gave up 0 bases, with 14 bases separating them. CDR3 in DNA: TGCAGCGTCGTTGGCGGTGGTTCTAACTATGGCTACACCTTC. Translated, it gives CSVVGGGSNYGYTF.

The V gene is TRBV20-1, the J gene TRBJ1-6, with TRBD1 matching 7 bases. The length of the CDR3 is 14 residues. The germline V gene encodes CDR1 DFQATT and CDR2 SNEGSKA (reference sequence). V shed 3 bases, J shed 8 bases, and the junction held 7 bases outside the gene matches. The DNA of the CDR3 is TGCAGTGCTAGGTTAGGGACAGAATATTCACCCCTCCACTTT. The encoded protein is CSARLGTEYSPLHF.

This clonotype was seen many times. This chain uses TRBV4-2 with TRBJ2-4, with D possibly TRBD1 on 6 matching bases. Germline V CDR1 and CDR2: LGHNA, YNFKEQ. The CDR3 runs to 16 residues. V was shortened by 0 bases and J by 5 bases, with 14 bases between the two germline ends. DNA of the CDR3: TGTGCCAGCAGCCAAGATCATGGCGGACAGCAAAACATTCAGTACTTC. Translating gives CASSQDHGGQQNIQYF.

Note on this clonotype: A much larger clone differs from this one at a single base, so this may be a read error. The rearrangement joins TRBV11-2 to TRBJ1-2; TRBD1 matches at 7 bases. In germline, CDR1 is SGHAT, CDR2 FQNNGV. The CDR3 loop spans 16 amino acids. As DNA, the CDR3 is TGTGCCCGCAGCTCCCCTACGACAGGGAGAGCCTATGGCTACACCTTC. Protein sequence: CARSSPTTGRAYGYTF.

The J gene is TRBJ2-7, the V gene TRBV6-1; 9 bases line up with TRBD1. Germline CDR1 MNHNS, CDR2 SASEGT. This CDR3 is built from 15 residues. The junction had 10 bases not matched to a gene; V was cut back by 6 bases and J by 4 bases. The CDR3 nucleotides read TGTGCCAGCAGCATACTCCAGGGACAGGGTTACGAGCAGTACTTC. This translates into CASSILQGQGYEQYF.

In this sample, this clonotype turned up a few times. CDR3 residues: CASSLGHVYNEQFF. CDR3 coding DNA: TGTGCCAGCAGCTTGGGACATGTCTACAATGAGCAGTTCTTC. The chain couples TRBV13 to TRBJ2-1; tentatively, D is TRBD1 (6 bases). Germline V gene data show CDR1 as PRHDT and CDR2 as FYEKMQ (reference sequence). This CDR3 is built from 14 residues. Trimming took 3 bases from V and 3 from J, leaving 9 bases between them.